Listed here is a single TCR beta chain. The target antigen is unknown. These data are taken from a study of beta chain features in type 1 diabetes. Expressed TCRB transcripts were sequenced after all isolated RNA was converted to cDNA. Using immunoSEQ multiplex PCR, the repertoire was profiled, and TCRdb retains in-frame clones only, with some absent. The profile shows 310,000 or so clones, 9.5% to 11% of them singletons. The study's findings and limits: Patients showed naive, central memory and Treg TCRB repertoires that appeared more similar than those of healthy donors.

V lost 0 bases and J lost 3; bases outside the gene matches: 11. The length of the CDR3 is 18 residues. The V gene's germline CDR1 is SGDLS and CDR2 YYNGEE. The clonotype was recovered from a woman aged 25 to 45 in good health. The sample comprised naive CD4+ T cells from blood. V gene TRBV9 combines with J gene TRBJ2-3; 9 bases align to TRBD2. The CDR3 spells CASSVAGTSGRGTDTQYF. In nucleotides, the CDR3 is TGTGCCAGCAGCGTAGCTGGCACTAGCGGGCGTGGAACAGATACGCAGTATTTT. The full variable domain, with the rest looked up from reference TRBV9 and TRBJ2-3, is DSGVTQTPKHLITATGQRVTLRCSPRSGDLSVYWYQQSLDQGLQFLIQYYNGEERAKGNILERFSAQQFPDLHSELNLSSLELGDSALYFCASSVAGTSGRGTDTQYFGPGTRLTVL.